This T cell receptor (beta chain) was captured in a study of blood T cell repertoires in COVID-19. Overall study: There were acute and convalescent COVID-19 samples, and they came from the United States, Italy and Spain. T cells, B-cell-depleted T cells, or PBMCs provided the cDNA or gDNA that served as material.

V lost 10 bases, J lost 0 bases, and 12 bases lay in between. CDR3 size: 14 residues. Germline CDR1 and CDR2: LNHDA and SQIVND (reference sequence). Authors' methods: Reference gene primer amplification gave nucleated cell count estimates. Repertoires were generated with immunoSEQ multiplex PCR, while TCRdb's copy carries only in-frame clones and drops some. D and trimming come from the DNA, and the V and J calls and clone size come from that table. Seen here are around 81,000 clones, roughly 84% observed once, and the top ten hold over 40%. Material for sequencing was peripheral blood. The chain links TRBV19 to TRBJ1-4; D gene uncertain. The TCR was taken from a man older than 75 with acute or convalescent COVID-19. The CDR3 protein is CATQGDATNEKLFF. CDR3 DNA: TGTGCCACCCAAGGAGATGCAACTAATGAAAAACTGTTTTTT.